This T cell receptor (beta chain) appears in the sequencing data of a study of T-cell reconstitution after alpha-beta-depleted transplantation in children. For TCRbeta, the library was prepared with unique molecular identifiers. Each CDR3 protein gets one entry after TCRdb re-called the PCR reads with MiXCR. The table shows about 480,000 distinct CDR3 sequences, with around 12% occurring only once. This specimen consisted of PBMCs from the stem cell graft donor, obtained from the stem cell graft. The sequence came from a human donor who donated a stem cell graft to a child with combined immunodeficiency.

For the CDR3, the DNA is TGTGCCAGCTCACCGTTACAGGGTGACAATCAGCCCCAGCATTTT. It translates to CASSPLQGDNQPQHF. The chain is built from TRBV18 and TRBJ1-5; TRBD1 is a possible D gene (6 bases). V dropped 3 bases and J dropped 3 bases, with 12 bases sitting between them. There are 15 residues in the CDR3. In germline, CDR1 is KGHSH, CDR2 LQKENI.